The table lists the clone carrying this T cell receptor (beta chain) with a count of one. These data are taken from a study of blood T cell repertoires in COVID-19. There are 13 residues in the CDR3. Germline V gene lookup returns CDR1 MNHEY and CDR2 SMNVEV (reference sequence). The germline V and J ends were trimmed by 5 bases and 4 bases, with 11 bases remaining between them. Generated by immunoSEQ multiplex PCR, the TCRdb table keeps only in-frame clones and is missing some. Seen here are a few hundred thousand clones, around four fifths observed once, and the top ten hold about 1.2%. The sequencing input was peripheral blood. The chain combines TRBV27 with TRBJ1-2; perhaps TRBD1 as D (6 bases). The source of this sequence is a woman aged 50 to 65 with acute or convalescent COVID-19. CDR3: CASSGQNLYGYTF. DNA of the CDR3: TGTGCCAGCAGTGGACAGAACCTCTATGGCTACACCTTC.